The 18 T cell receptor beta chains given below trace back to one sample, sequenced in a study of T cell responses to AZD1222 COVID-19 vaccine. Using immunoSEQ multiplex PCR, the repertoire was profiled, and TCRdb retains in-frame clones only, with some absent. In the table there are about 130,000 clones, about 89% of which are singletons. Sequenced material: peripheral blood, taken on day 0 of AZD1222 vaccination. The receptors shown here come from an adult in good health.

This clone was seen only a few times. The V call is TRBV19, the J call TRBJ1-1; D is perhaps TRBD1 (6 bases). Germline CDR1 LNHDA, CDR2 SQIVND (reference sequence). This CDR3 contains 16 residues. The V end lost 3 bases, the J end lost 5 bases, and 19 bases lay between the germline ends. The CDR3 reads CASSILSGGQGTEAFF. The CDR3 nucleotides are TGTGCCAGTAGTATTCTCTCTGGGGGGCAGGGGACTGAAGCTTTCTTT.

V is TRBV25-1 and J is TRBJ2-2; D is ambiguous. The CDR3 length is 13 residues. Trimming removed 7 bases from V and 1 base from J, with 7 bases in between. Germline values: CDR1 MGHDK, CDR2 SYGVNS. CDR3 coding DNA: TGTGCCAGCAAGGCCGGGAACACCGGGGAGCTGTTTTTT. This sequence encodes CASKAGNTGELFF.

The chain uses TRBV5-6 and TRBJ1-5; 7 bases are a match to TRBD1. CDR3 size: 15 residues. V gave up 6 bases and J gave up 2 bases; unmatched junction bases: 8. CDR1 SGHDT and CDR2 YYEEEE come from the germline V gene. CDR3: CASTPWGQRNQPQHF. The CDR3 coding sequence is TGTGCCAGCACCCCTTGGGGACAGCGCAATCAGCCCCAGCATTTT.

The CDR3 loop is CASSQRPRDPQANTEAFF. The CDR3 nucleotides read TGTGCCAGCTCACAAAGACCCCGGGACCCACAGGCGAACACTGAAGCTTTCTTT. V usage is TRBV18 and J usage is TRBJ1-1, with D perhaps TRBD1 (5 bases). With 4 bases removed from V and 1 base from J, the gap between germline ends came to 22 bases. The length of the CDR3 is 18 residues. Germline V gene sequence: CDR1 KGHSH, CDR2 LQKENI.

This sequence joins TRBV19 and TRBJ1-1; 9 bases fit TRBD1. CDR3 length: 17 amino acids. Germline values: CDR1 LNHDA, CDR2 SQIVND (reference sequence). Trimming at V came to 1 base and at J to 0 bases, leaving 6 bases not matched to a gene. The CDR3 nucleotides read TGTGCCAGTAGTATAGGGGGACAGGGCGGGATGAACACTGAAGCTTTCTTT. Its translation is CASSIGGQGGMNTEAFF.

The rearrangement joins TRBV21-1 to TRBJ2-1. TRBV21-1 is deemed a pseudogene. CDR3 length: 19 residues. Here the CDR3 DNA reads TGTGCCAGCGCGGAAACCCCCAGCGCGGTGGTAGGGCGGTTCAATGAGCAGTTCTTC. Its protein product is CASAETPSAVVGRFNEQFF.

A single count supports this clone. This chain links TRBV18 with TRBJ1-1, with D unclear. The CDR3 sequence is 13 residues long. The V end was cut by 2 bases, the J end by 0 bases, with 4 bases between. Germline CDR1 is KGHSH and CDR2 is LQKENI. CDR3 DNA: TGTGCCAGCTCACCAGGCATGAACACTGAAGCTTTCTTT. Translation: CASSPGMNTEAFF.

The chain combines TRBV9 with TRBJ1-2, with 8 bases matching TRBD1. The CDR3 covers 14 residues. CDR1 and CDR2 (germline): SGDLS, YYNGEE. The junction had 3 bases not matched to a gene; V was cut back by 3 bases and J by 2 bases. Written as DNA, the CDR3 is TGTGCCAGCAGCGAGACAGGGGTCAACTATGGCTACACCTTC. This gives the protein CASSETGVNYGYTF.

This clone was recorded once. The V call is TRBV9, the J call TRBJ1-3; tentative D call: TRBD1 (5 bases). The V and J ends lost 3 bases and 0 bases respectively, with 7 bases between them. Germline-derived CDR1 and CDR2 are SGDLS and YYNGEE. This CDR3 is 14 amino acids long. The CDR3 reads CASSDRSSGNTIYF. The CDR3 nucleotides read TGTGCCAGCAGCGACAGGTCCTCTGGAAACACCATATATTTT.

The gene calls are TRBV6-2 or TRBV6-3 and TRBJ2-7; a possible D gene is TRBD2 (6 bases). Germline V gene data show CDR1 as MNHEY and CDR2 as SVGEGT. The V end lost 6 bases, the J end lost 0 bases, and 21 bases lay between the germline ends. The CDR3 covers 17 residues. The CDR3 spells CASSTSTRDSSSYEQYF. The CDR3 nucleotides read TGTGCCAGCAGCACCTCGACCCGGGACTCGAGCTCCTACGAGCAGTACTTC.

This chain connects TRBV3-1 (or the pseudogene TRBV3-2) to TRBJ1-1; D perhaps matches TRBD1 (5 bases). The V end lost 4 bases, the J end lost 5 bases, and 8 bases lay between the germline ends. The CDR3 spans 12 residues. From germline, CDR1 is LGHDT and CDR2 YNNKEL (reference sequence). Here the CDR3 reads CASSPGITEAFF. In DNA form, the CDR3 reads TGTGCCAGCAGCCCAGGGATTACTGAAGCTTTCTTT.

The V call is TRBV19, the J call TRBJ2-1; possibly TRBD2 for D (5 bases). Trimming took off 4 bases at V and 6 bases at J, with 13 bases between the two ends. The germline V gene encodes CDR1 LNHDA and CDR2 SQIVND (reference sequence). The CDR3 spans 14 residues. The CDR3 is CASSTLAIGNEQFF. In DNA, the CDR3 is TGTGCCAGTAGTACCCTAGCAATCGGCAATGAGCAGTTCTTC.

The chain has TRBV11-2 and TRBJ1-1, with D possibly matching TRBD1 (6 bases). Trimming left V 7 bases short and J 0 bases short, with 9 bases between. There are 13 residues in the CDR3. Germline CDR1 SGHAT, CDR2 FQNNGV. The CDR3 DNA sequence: TGTGCCAGCACCCAGGGGTTGAACACTGAAGCTTTCTTT. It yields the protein CASTQGLNTEAFF. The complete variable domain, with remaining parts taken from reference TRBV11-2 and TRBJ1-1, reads EAGVAQSPRYKIIEKRQSVAFWCNPISGHATLYWYQQILGQGPKLLIQFQNNGVVDDSQLPKDRFSAERLKGVDSTLKIQPAKLEDSAVYLCASTQGLNTEAFFGQGTRLTVV.

The CDR3 DNA is TGTGCCAGCAGAAGGACAGGCCAAGAGACCCAGTACTTC. Translated: CASRRTGQETQYF. This chain connects TRBV12-3 or TRBV12-4 to TRBJ2-5; 7 bases agree with TRBD1. The V segment lost 6 bases and the J segment 1 base; nucleotides outside the gene matches: 2. The CDR3 has 13 amino acids.

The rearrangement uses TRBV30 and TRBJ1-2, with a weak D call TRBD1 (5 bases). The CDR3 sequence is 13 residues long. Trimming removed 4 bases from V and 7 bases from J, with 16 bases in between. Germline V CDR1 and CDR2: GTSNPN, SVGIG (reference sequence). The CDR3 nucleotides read TGTGCCTGGACTACGGCACAAAGGGGTGGCTACACCTTC. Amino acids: CAWTTAQRGGYTF.

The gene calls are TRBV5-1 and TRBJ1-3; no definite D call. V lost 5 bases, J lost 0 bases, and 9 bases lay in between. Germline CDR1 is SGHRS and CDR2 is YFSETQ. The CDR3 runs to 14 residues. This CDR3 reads CASRGGTSGNTIYF. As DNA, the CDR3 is TGCGCCAGCAGGGGTGGCACCTCTGGAAACACCATATATTTT.

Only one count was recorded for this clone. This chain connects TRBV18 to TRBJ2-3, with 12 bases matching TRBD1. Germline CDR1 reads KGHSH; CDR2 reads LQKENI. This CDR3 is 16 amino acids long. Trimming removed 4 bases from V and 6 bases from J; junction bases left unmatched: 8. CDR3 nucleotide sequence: TGTGCCAGCTCACGGGGGGACAGGGGGCGTTTGGATACGCAGTATTTT. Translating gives CASSRGDRGRLDTQYF.

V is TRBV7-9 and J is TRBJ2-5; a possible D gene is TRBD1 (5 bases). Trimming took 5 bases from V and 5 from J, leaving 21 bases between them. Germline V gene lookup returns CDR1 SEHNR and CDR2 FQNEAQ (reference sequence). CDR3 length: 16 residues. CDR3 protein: CASSPPKVGVRETQYF. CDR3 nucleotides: TGTGCCAGCAGCCCCCCCAAGGTAGGGGTTCGGGAGACCCAGTACTTC.